This TCR beta chain was captured by sequencing in a study of T cells in Graves' hyperthyroidism and ophthalmopathy (dated by TCRdb to the late 2010s). As for the study more broadly: Peripheral blood samples were taken at the time of initial diagnosis, prior to any treatment. To identify distinguishing TCR V-J signatures, a discovery cohort of around 100 patients was used, comprising some 45 with Graves' ophthalmopathy and approximately 57 with stable Graves' hyperthyroidism. Whether ophthalmopathy could be predicted prospectively was tested in an independent validation cohort made up of 18 hyperthyroidism patients plus 17 patients who later progressed to ophthalmopathy. For training and testing, the 95 to 100 patients in the discovery cohort were randomly divided in a 7:3 ratio. In about 6 Graves' hyperthyroidism patients, the study also compared T-cell repertoires from thyroid tissue with T-cell repertoires from blood. Once sampling was done, hyperthyroidism patients were given methimazole at a starting dose of 30 mg daily, whereas ophthalmopathy patients were given high-dose intravenous methylprednisolone. The paper describes TCR Vbeta CDR3 sequencing of 135 peripheral blood samples, made up of 43 ophthalmopathy patients, more than 70 hyperthyroidism patients and 17 progressor patients.

CDR1 and CDR2 were assigned from the germline V gene as SGHVS and FQNEAQ. For this chain, trimming is 1 base at the V end and 6 bases at the J end, and the number of junction bases without a gene match is 4. The cysteine opens and the phenylalanine closes a CDR3 of 14 amino acids. The retained sequence is limited to the CDR3, 42 bases, with the frame set at the first base. This clonotype was seen at least ten times. It has no known antigen specificity. Base qualities are not provided; no much larger clone lies one nucleotide away. TCR beta CDR3 regions were amplified from RNA transcripts. A first-round RT-PCR of the TCR CDR3 used the HTBI primer set with the Qiagen OneStep RT-PCR kit. Libraries were constructed in a second round of multiplex PCR, after which size selection and purification were performed. The libraries were sequenced on an Illumina HiSeq2000 using paired-end 100 bp reads. The study's own analysis went as follows. SOAPnuke was used to process the raw data, throwing out any read that contained adapters or uncalled bases, had a mean Phred below 15, or lacked an exact constant-primer or identifier match. COPE v1.2.5 was used to merge the high-quality paired reads, and each unique nucleotide sequence was defined as a clonotype. Clonotypes were aligned to IMGT TRBV, TRBD and TRBJ reference segments using MiTCR v1.1. Analysis was restricted to V-J combinations with a frequency above 0.0001, which covered 98% to 99.2% of repertoires. The TCS score was defined as the ratio of F50 (clonal expansion) to E x V (chaos), calculated using BLOSUM62-based TCRdist between CDR3 peptides within each V-J. Welch's t-statistics and random forest reduced around 510 V-J features to roughly 13, which were used in a naive Bayes classifier (R e1071). The public reads were reprocessed in TCRdb via fastp at Q25 and MiXCR, keeping in-frame beta chains. Entries that share a CDR3 protein sequence are merged under the most common genes and DNA. In this record, the V and J calls reflect TCRdb's handling and not the investigators' own analysis. The sample records 350,000 to 450,000 distinct CDR3 sequences, approximately 15% of which are singletons. The ten top clones hold 9.5% to 12% of the sample.

What the authors observed across the whole study: No statistical method was used to set the sample size in advance, and investigators knew the group allocation. A 13 V-J signature model separated ophthalmopathy from stable hyperthyroidism, with 87.88% sensitivity and 81.08% specificity in cross-validation and 80%/75% in testing. In validation, the model predicted progression to ophthalmopathy with around 71% sensitivity and less than 80% specificity, a median of around six months before onset. Most expanded thyroid clonotypes (frequency above 0.001) were also found in blood, which suggests that blood repertoires may mirror thyroid immune responses.

A patient counted as having stable Graves' hyperthyroidism if no progression to ophthalmopathy occurred over 18 months of follow-up. The hyperthyroidism patients were between 18 and 65 years old and newly diagnosed, with a disease duration of less than 2 months. The study excluded patients with uncontrolled infections, other autoimmune diseases, pregnancy or lactation. Diagnoses were based on clinical symptoms, serum thyroxine and TRAb, thyroid ultrasound and orbital computed tomography. PBMCs were isolated from approximately 10 ml of fresh peripheral blood by Ficoll-Paque density gradient centrifugation. Total RNA was extracted using Trizol reagent, and RNA quality was assessed on an Agilent 2100 Bioanalyzer.

This TCR derives from an older woman with Graves' hyperthyroidism. In this chain, TRBV7-8 is recombined with TRBJ2-7; the central 9 bases match TRBD1. Material for sequencing was blood. The DNA reads as follows: TGTGCCAGCAGCTTAGGGACAGGGGATCGCGAGCAGTACTTC. This is translated as CASSLGTGDREQYF.